The subject of this entry is one T cell receptor beta chain. Its antigen remains unknown. Clones were read by immunoSEQ multiplex PCR, and TCRdb kept only the in-frame ones, dropping some. The sample lists about 58,000 clones, 90% to 95% occurring once. The data were taken from a study of OX40 agonist ivuxolimab in advanced cancers. Study in general: Males comprised approximately 81% of the group, whose mean age was approximately 61 years (range about 20 to 79). The study reported partial responses in three patients: one hepatocellular carcinoma, two cutaneous melanoma.

This CDR3 region has 15 residues. V was pared by 4 bases and J by 8 bases, with 9 bases of the junction left unmatched. Germline loops: CDR1 SGHDT, CDR2 YYEEEE. General observations from the study: Some of the nonresponding patients also showed low levels of normalized T-cell clonal expansion. No antigen was identified for the clonally expanded peripheral T cells.

This rearrangement joins TRBV5-6 to TRBJ2-1; 10 nucleotides match TRBD1. Sequenced here: CD4+ or CD8+ T cells sorted from blood, sampled in a trial of the OX40 agonist ivuxolimab. The sequence derives from an adult with an advanced solid tumor such as melanoma, head and neck, liver or kidney cancer. CDR3 amino acids: CASSIVTGGWDEQFF. Here the CDR3 DNA reads TGTGCCAGCAGCATCGTGACAGGGGGCTGGGATGAGCAGTTCTTC.